Below, 18 T cell receptor beta chains from the same sample are listed, as sequenced in a study of blood T cell repertoires in COVID-19. Sequencing was performed with immunoSEQ multiplex PCR; in TCRdb, only in-frame clones are kept and a portion is missing. Of approximately 23,000 clones listed, 85% to 90% were seen once; the top ten hold around 6.3%. The sequencing sample was made of peripheral blood. These receptors all come from a woman aged 80 or older with active COVID-19.

This chain connects TRBV27 to TRBJ2-3; 10 positions agree with TRBD2. The germline V gene encodes CDR1 MNHEY and CDR2 SMNVEV (reference sequence). The CDR3 runs 14 residues. Losses at the gene ends were 10 bases for V and 0 bases for J; bases not matched to a gene: 4. The CDR3 loop is CATSSGGSTDTQYF. In DNA, the CDR3 is TGTGCCACCTCTAGCGGGGGTAGCACAGATACGCAGTATTTT.

V usage is TRBV10-3 and J usage is TRBJ2-1, with 13 bases identical to TRBD2. This CDR3 is built from 13 residues. Germline-derived CDR1 and CDR2 are ENHRY and SYGVKD. Germline trimming cut 6 bases from V and 8 bases from J; bases unmatched to any gene: 1. The CDR3 loop reads CAIRTSGGHEQFF. The CDR3 DNA sequence: TGTGCCATCAGGACTAGCGGGGGGCATGAGCAGTTCTTC.

The J gene is TRBJ2-3, the V gene TRBV5-1; D may be TRBD2 (6 bases). From germline, CDR1 is SGHRS and CDR2 YFSETQ. Deletions cut 4 bases from V and 6 bases from J, with 15 bases between. The CDR3 extends over 14 amino acids. The DNA of the CDR3 is TGCGCCAGCAGCCGCGGGGCCAAGGGGGATACGCAGTATTTT. It specifies CASSRGAKGDTQYF.

The chain combines TRBV19 with TRBJ2-3; D is perhaps TRBD2 (6 bases). The CDR3 extends over 15 amino acids. Looked up from germline, CDR1 is LNHDA and CDR2 is SQIVND (reference sequence). V dropped 1 base and J dropped 2 bases, with 10 bases sitting between them. The CDR3 nucleotides read TGTGCCAGTAGTATAGGGGCGGGGCCCACAGATACGCAGTATTTT. Encoded protein: CASSIGAGPTDTQYF.

The chain is built from TRBV9 and TRBJ2-1; TRBD1 matches at 12 bases. CDR1 and CDR2 (germline): SGDLS, YYNGEE. CDR3 size: 19 residues. V was pared by 4 bases and J by 0 bases, with 11 bases of the junction left unmatched. CDR3 bases: TGTGCCAGCAGCCTTGGGACAGGGGGCTTAGGAGGCTCCTACAATGAGCAGTTCTTC. This encodes CASSLGTGGLGGSYNEQFF.

The chain has TRBV7-6 and TRBJ1-2; 10 nucleotides line up with TRBD1. CDR1 is SGHVS, CDR2 FNYEAQ, per germline. The CDR3 contains 15 residues. Trimming took 3 bases from V and 7 from J; bases not matched to a gene: 8. CDR3 coding DNA: TGTGCCAGCAGCTTGGGACAGGGGATAACGGGTGGCTACACCTTC. Translated, it gives CASSLGQGITGGYTF. Full variable domain (rest looked up from reference TRBV7-6 and TRBJ1-2): GAGVSQSPRYKVTKRGQDVALRCDPISGHVSLYWYRQALGQGPEFLTYFNYEAQQDKSGLPNDRFSAERPEGSISTLTIQRTEQRDSAMYRCASSLGQGITGGYTFGSGTRLTVV.

This chain uses TRBV7-9 with TRBJ1-3; no clear D. Germline CDR1 is SEHNR and CDR2 is FQNEAQ (reference sequence). The CDR3 has 16 residues. The germline V and J ends were trimmed by 1 base and 8 bases, with 18 bases remaining between them. For the CDR3, the DNA is TGTGCCAGCAGCTTAGTACGCACCCTGGGAGGTGACACCATATATTTT. Its protein product is CASSLVRTLGGDTIYF.

The genes are TRBV6-5 and TRBJ1-1; D not resolved. Germline V gene sequence: CDR1 MNHEY, CDR2 SVGAGI. The CDR3 spans 14 residues. V lost 4 bases to trimming and J lost 7 bases, with 16 bases between them. The CDR3 loop is CASSSSQTSGEAFF. The CDR3 DNA reads as TGTGCCAGCAGTTCTTCTCAGACGTCAGGTGAAGCTTTCTTT.

V is TRBV19 and J is TRBJ2-5; possible D gene TRBD1, 6 bases. Per germline, CDR1 LNHDA and CDR2 SQIVND (reference sequence). The CDR3 consists of 16 residues. V was trimmed by 3 bases and J by 0 bases, leaving 14 bases between them. This CDR3 is CASSIPGGPYQETQYF. CDR3 bases: TGTGCCAGTAGTATCCCTGGGGGCCCATACCAAGAGACCCAGTACTTC.

The rearrangement uses TRBV4-1 and TRBJ1-1, with a tentative D call TRBD1 (5 bases). This CDR3 is built from 15 residues. Germline V gene data show CDR1 as MGHRA and CDR2 as YSYEKL. V dropped 3 bases and J dropped 5 bases, with 16 bases sitting between them. The CDR3 loop reads CASSQAWQGRTEAFF. The CDR3 coding sequence is TGCGCCAGCAGCCAGGCTTGGCAGGGTCGGACTGAAGCTTTCTTT.

This chain joins TRBV5-1 and TRBJ2-7; possibly TRBD1 for D (6 bases). The CDR3 length is 13 residues. Looked up from germline, CDR1 is SGHRS and CDR2 is YFSETQ. Trimming took 3 bases from V and 6 from J, leaving 13 bases between them. The CDR3 coding sequence is TGCGCCAGCAGCTCGATACAGGGTTCCGAGCAGTACTTC. This gives the protein CASSSIQGSEQYF.

The chain recombines TRBV20-1 with TRBJ1-2; D gene ambiguous. V lost 7 bases and J 4 bases, leaving 10 bases between the germline ends. Germline CDR1 reads DFQATT; CDR2 reads SNEGSKA (reference sequence). The CDR3 is made up of 11 amino acids. The DNA of the CDR3 is TGCAGTGTACAGAGCCTCTATGGCTACACCTTC. This translates into CSVQSLYGYTF.

The CDR3: CASSGWQGAYEQYF. The CDR3 nucleotides are TGCGCCAGCAGTGGGTGGCAGGGGGCCTACGAGCAGTACTTC. The chain links TRBV10-2 to TRBJ2-7; 7 bases agree with TRBD1. The CDR3 is 14 amino acids. V dropped 4 bases and J dropped 2; count of bases not matched to a gene: 5. CDR1 is WSHSY, CDR2 SAAADI, per germline.

V is TRBV10-2 and J is TRBJ2-2; possible D gene TRBD1, 5 bases. From germline, CDR1 is WSHSY and CDR2 SAAADI. The V and J ends lost 5 bases and 7 bases respectively, with 11 bases between them. The CDR3 is 13 residues long. The CDR3 loop reads CASSPGLFGELFF. Here the CDR3 DNA reads TGCGCCAGCAGTCCAGGGTTGTTCGGGGAGCTGTTTTTT.

V usage is TRBV5-1 and J usage is TRBJ2-5, with 8 bases lining up with TRBD2. The CDR3 has 13 residues. V gave up 7 bases and J gave up 4 bases; unmatched junction bases: 6. From germline, CDR1 is SGHRS and CDR2 YFSETQ. CDR3 nucleotide sequence: TGCGCCAGCCGGGAGGGTACACTAGAGACCCAGTACTTC. It is translated as CASREGTLETQYF. The full variable domain, with the rest looked up from reference TRBV5-1 and TRBJ2-5, is KAGVTQTPRYLIKTRGQQVTLSCSPISGHRSVSWYQQTPGQGLQFLFEYFSETQRNKGNFPGRFSGRQFSNSRSEMNVSTLELGDSALYLCASREGTLETQYFGPGTRLLVL.

The rearrangement joins TRBV27 to TRBJ1-3, with D unresolved. This CDR3 has 13 amino acids. V was shortened by 2 bases and J by 0 bases, with 2 bases between the two germline ends. The germline CDR1 and CDR2 sequences are MNHEY and SMNVEV (reference sequence). CDR3 in amino acids: CASSLRSGNTIYF. As DNA, the CDR3 is TGTGCCAGCAGTTTACGCTCTGGAAACACCATATATTTT.

This chain joins TRBV12-3 or TRBV12-4 and TRBJ2-5; no firm D call. The V end lost 6 bases, the J end lost 4 bases, and 6 bases lay between the germline ends. CDR3 length: 11 residues. The CDR3 reads CASSLGETQYF. Written as DNA, the CDR3 is TGTGCCAGCAGCCTCGGAGAGACCCAGTACTTC.

The chain couples TRBV7-6 to TRBJ2-2; D is uncertain. This CDR3 spans 15 amino acids. The V gene's germline CDR1 is SGHVS and CDR2 FNYEAQ. V shed 2 bases and J shed 1 base, with 8 bases lying between them. CDR3 region: CASSLNQVNTGELFF. CDR3 DNA: TGTGCCAGCAGCTTAAACCAGGTGAACACCGGGGAGCTGTTTTTT.